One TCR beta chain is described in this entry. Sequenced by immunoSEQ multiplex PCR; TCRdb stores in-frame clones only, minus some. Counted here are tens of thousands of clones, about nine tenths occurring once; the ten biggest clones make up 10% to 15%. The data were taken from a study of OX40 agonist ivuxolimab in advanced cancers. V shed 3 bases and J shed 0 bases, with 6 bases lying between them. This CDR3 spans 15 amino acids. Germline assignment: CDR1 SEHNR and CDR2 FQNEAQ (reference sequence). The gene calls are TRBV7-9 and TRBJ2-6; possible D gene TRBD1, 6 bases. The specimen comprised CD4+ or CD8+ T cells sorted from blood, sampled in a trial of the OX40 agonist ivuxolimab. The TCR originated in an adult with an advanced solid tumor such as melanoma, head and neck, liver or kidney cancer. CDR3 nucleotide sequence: TGTGCCAGCAGCTTGACAGGCTCTGGGGCCAACGTCCTGACTTTC. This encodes CASSLTGSGANVLTF.